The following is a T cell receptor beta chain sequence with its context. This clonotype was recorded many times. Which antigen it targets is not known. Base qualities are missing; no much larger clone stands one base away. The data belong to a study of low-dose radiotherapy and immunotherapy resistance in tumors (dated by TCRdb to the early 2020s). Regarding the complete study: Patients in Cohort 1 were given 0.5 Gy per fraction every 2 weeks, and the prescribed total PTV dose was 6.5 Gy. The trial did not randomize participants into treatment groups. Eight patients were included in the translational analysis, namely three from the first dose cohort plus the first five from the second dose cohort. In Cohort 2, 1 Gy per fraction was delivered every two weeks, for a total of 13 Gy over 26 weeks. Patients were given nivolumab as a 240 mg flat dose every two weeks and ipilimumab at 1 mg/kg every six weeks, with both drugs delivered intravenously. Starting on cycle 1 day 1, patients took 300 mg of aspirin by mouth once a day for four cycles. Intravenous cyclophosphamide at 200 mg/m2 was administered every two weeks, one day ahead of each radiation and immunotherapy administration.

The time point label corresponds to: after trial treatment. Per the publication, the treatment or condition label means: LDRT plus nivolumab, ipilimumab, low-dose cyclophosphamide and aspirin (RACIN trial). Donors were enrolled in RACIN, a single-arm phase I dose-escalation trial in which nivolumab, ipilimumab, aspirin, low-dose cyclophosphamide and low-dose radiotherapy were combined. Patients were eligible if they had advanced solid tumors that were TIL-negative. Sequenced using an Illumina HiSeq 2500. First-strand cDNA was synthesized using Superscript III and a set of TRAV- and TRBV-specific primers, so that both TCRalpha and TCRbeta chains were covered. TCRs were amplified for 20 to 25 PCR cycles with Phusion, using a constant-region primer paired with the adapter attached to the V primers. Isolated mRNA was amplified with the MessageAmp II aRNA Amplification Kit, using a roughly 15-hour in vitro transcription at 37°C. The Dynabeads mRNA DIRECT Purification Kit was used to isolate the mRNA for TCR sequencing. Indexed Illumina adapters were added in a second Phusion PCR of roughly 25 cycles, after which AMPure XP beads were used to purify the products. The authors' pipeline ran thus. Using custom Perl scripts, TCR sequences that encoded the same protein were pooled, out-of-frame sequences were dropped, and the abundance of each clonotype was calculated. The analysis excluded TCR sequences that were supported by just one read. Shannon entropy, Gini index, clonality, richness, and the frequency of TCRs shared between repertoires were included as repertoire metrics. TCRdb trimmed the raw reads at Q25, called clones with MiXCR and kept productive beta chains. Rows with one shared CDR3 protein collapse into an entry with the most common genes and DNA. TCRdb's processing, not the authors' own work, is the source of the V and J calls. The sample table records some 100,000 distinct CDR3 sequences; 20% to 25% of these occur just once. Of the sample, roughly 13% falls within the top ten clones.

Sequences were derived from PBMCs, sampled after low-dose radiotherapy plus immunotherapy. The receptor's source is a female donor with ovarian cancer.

The CDR3 sequence is CASSSTGGKVYEQYF. The DNA sequence is TGTGCCAGCAGCTCGACTGGGGGCAAAGTATACGAGCAGTACTTC. This receptor chain uses TRBV5-4 and TRBJ2-7, and possibly TRBD1, on 6 matching bases. V and J are truncated by 3 bases and 4 bases respectively, leaving an intervening sequence of 17 bases. According to the germline V gene (reference sequence), CDR1 reads SGHNT and CDR2 reads YYREEE. Spanning cysteine to phenylalanine, the CDR3 consists of 15 amino acids. The kept DNA is CDR3 alone, 45 bases in frame from the first base.